This TCR beta chain derives from a study of cytomegalovirus exposure and HLA in healthy donors. The wider study: According to later analysis, the same platform produced the roughly 130 validation and approximately 700 first-cohort repertoires. Findings and caveats of the study: In vitro confirmation showed three CMV-associated chains to be CMV antigen specific. Associated with cytomegalovirus, according to the listing, were 150 to 200 TCR beta chains.

Trimming removed 8 bases from V and 0 bases from J, with 5 bases in between. From germline, CDR1 is LNHDA and CDR2 SQIVND (reference sequence). The CDR3 is 11 residues long. The donors were part of the roughly 130-subject validation cohort, which stood apart from the approximately 670-subject first cohort. Comments on this clone: No antigen is known for it.

The assay was immunoSEQ multiplex PCR, and TCRdb's table has in-frame clones only and misses some. The table shows approximately 300,000 clones, with about 85% occurring only once. The receptor was derived from a woman aged 25 to 39 in good health and CMV-seropositive. Sample: PBMCs. This chain joins TRBV19 and TRBJ2-7; D unclear. The CDR3 sequence: CASSSSYEQYF. CDR3 nucleotide sequence: TGTGCCAGTTCAAGCTCCTACGAGCAGTACTTC.